The TCR beta chain described here comes from a study of cytomegalovirus exposure and HLA in healthy donors (dated by TCRdb to the late 2010s). Study-level background: According to an earlier analysis of a few hundred of the donors, some 180 million T cells yielded over 100 million unique TCR beta sequences and more than 250 Gb of sequence data. To predict cytomegalovirus infection status, the study combined high-throughput TCR immunosequencing, statistical association of individual TCRs with disease status, and machine learning. Roughly 300 gigabases of sequencing data and 70 million to 85 million unique TCR sequences were included in an early release covering roughly 600 HLA-typed donors. In a later analysis, previously published TCR beta repertoires from 500 to 750 donors were re-analyzed and high-resolution HLA genotyping was added so that TCR occurrence patterns could be studied. The aim of the study was to test whether cataloging public T cell receptors could identify signatures of past pathogen exposure. The study profiled the T cell repertoires of hundreds of subjects by immunosequencing and related them to cytomegalovirus serostatus. Among the approximately 430 genotyped donors, about 83% belonged to the genetic ancestry cluster associated with self-reported Caucasian donors. A later genetic analysis used genome-wide SNP genotypes for about three fifths of the 666 donors, treating that subset as a discovery cohort. All discovery cohort repertoires had been generated on a single sequencing platform. Roughly five DR-DQ haplotypes were treated as single units for association and clustering because of strong linkage in the cohort. Across some 400 genotyped donors of the cohort, an average of about 240,000 unique TCR beta nucleotide sequences per donor were sequenced, and roughly 17% of those sequences were non-productive. Typing coverage varied by locus: roughly 620-640 donors for A, B, C, DRB1 and DQB1; roughly 560 for DQA1; some 610 for DPA1; 400 to 480 for DPB1. To decide whether each TCR beta V gene segment behaved as functional or pseudogenic, an earlier analysis of fewer than 750 of the donors relied on high-throughput TCR beta sequencing. In the later analysis, no new phenotypic data were used to find candidate immune exposures; instead, reliance was placed on TCR beta sequences and their occurrence across donors. Donor age, sex, ethnicity and CMV serostatus were compiled together with the repertoire data. Class I and class II HLA loci were covered by the typing at four-digit resolution. Besides the first cohort of 666 subjects, a separate validation cohort made up of 95 to 150 different subjects was used. Overall study outcomes, separate from this receptor: An earlier analysis of some 590 of the donors showed that most TCR beta V segments appeared in productive rearrangements either about 90% or about 30% of the time, which broadly matched IMGT annotations. Because the 87-base-pair reads could not distinguish some IMGT-functional V segments, including TRBV6-2 and TRBV6-3, those segments were excluded. Strong co-occurrence of HLA alleles, especially DR and DQ, made assigning TCR associations to individual alleles difficult. An association between a missense DCLRE1C variant and V-gene and J-gene trimming of TCR beta chains was found in a later genetic analysis and replicated in an independent cohort. A cluster of highly shared sequence variants was judged likely to be a technical artifact of the sequencing pipeline. A further reported finding was that TCR beta sequences accurately predicted the HLA-A and HLA-B alleles for most subjects in the first cohort. Linkage disequilibrium might explain the correlated functional status among segregating V segments, but an unknown experimental factor could not be excluded. It was suggested by the authors that the approach could potentially be generalized to other disease states and immunological phenotypes. Compared with equally common non-associated chains, HLA-associated TCR beta chains in a later analysis were more clonally expanded and had lower generation probabilities. Compared with the 666-donor mean, donors in an Asian-associated ancestry cluster had fewer N-insertions in productive TCRs, according to a later genetic analysis. A later analysis found that most CMV-associated TCR beta chains appeared HLA-restricted, with HLA associations seemingly driven largely by CMV exposure. The only immune exposure information available for the cohort was CMV serostatus. In vitro tests confirmed that three of the cytomegalovirus-associated TCR beta chains recognize cytomegalovirus antigens. Because counts were too low, 15 to 20 rarely observed V segments, including chromosome 9 orphons, were left out of the earlier analysis of 587 of the donors. Because HLA typing was missing for some donors at each locus, association tests included only the typed subset. In a later analysis, about 16,000 TCR beta sequences were associated with specific HLA alleles at a false discovery rate of 0.05. In this cohort, only TCR beta chains were sequenced, and detectable features were limited by the absence of alpha or paired-chain data. The classifier was reported to diagnose cytomegalovirus status with high specificity and sensitivity in both the original cohort and the validation cohort. In a later analysis, the rate of TCR association differed among HLA loci, with DRB1 alleles having the most associated TCRs and HLA-C alleles having the fewest. A total of 164 TCR beta chains were listed by the study as associated with cytomegalovirus. Sequencing depth was assumed to be roughly uniform across donors in the presence/absence analyses, though that assumption may not hold. According to a later analysis, parvovirus B19, influenza, CMV and Epstein-Barr virus appeared linked to several top co-occurrence clusters. Most TCR sequences were observed very rarely across donors, whereas some public TCRs were present in many individuals.

V is pared back by 3 bases and J by 4 bases, with 6 bases lying between the germline termini. The CDR3 has 11 amino acids, counting the end cysteine and phenylalanine. Only the CDR3 part of the read is kept: 33 bases, read in frame from the first base. Sequences SQVTM (CDR1) and ANQGSEA (CDR2) are obtained from the germline V gene. Details on this clone: It lacks a known antigen. No base quality information exists; no much larger clone differs at one position.

The library was made by the immunoSEQ multiplex PCR assay. For the multiplex PCR, a mixture combining 60 forward primers for TCR Vbeta segments and 13 reverse primers for TCR Jbeta segments was used. The CDR3 region of rearranged TCR beta genes was amplified from genomic DNA by a multiplex PCR assay. The Illumina HiSeq System was used to sequence the amplified TCR beta libraries as 87-base-pair reads. The original methods were these. In a later analysis, some 80 million unique TCR beta chains were counted across the approximately 640 repertoires, and roughly 10 million of these chains were shared by at least two donors. Raw reads were error-corrected and collapsed into unique sequences with a nearest-neighbor algorithm that merged closely related sequences to remove PCR and sequencing errors. CDR3 sequences were aligned to IMGT reference sequences to assign V, D and J gene segments. For a sequence to be retained, a match of at least six nucleotides to both a V gene segment and a J gene segment was required. A rearrangement counted as productive if the CDR3 had no stop codons and remained in frame with V and J, and every other rearrangement counted as non-productive. CDR3 was defined according to IMGT convention as the region running from the second conserved V-encoded cysteine to the conserved J-encoded phenylalanine. Sequences without an unambiguous match to a single V gene segment were excluded from the earlier analysis of a few hundred of the donors. In an earlier analysis of more than 500 of the donors, a V segment was called functional when productive rearrangements were above 56.7%, and segregating when the standard deviation between donors exceeded 5%. To diagnose cytomegalovirus status from the catalog of TCR beta chain sequences, a statistical classification framework was built. V and J gene assignment, in a later analysis, came from comparing TCR nucleotide sequences with IMGT/GENE-DB human TR gene sequences. The TCRdist pipeline was used in a later analysis to assign CDR3 sequences and most-parsimonious VDJ recombination scenarios. A later analysis defined each TCR beta chain by its CDR3 amino acid sequence plus V-gene family, and excluded reads lacking a unique V-gene family. A later analysis removed 550 to 650 highly shared, low-generation-probability nucleotide sequences to deal with suspected cross-contamination and a sequencing artifact. A later analysis calculated a clonal expansion index for each public chain from normalized within-repertoire ranks of inferred template counts. Generation probabilities in a later analysis came from a VDJ recombination model fitted to out-of-frame rearrangements, and those results were checked against IGoR. Hypergeometric tests were used in a later analysis to score TCR-TCR, TCR-HLA and TCR-CMV co-occurrence, with a repertoire-size bias correction applied to the TCR pairs. False discovery rates were estimated in a later analysis by permuting HLA or CMV assignments 20 times. In a later analysis, co-occurring TCRs were grouped with DBSCAN, and TCRdist sequence similarity was added when clustering was performed within HLA-allele-positive subsets. Repertoires with fewer than 30,000 or more than 120,000 public chains were left out of co-occurrence clustering, as were five repertoires with anomalous nucleotide sharing. Imported from immuneACCESS, the table was reduced by TCRdb to in-frame sequences with V and J called. These copies leave out some clones; in studies compared against another copy, an unresolved V gene accounts for under half, and the cause of the remainder is not known. Clone size and V and J calls were adopted from that table, with D and trimming inferred from the DNA. Across this sample there are 160,000 or so clones, with 86% seen only once. Together, the top ten hold roughly 1.9% of the sample.

In total, approximately 610 healthy bone marrow donors made up the cohort. Cohort members were all nominally healthy when sampled, although unrecorded immune exposures were likely present. The donor was CMV seronegative and belonged to the group of 350 or so seronegative cohort members. Each donor provided a peripheral blood sample, and peripheral blood mononuclear cells were used for TCR beta sequencing. The Qiagen DNeasy Blood Extraction Kit was used to extract genomic DNA from the blood cell samples. Specimen: PBMCs. This TCR was recovered from a woman aged 18-29 years in good health and CMV-seronegative. The chain is encoded by TRBV29-1 joined to TRBJ1-1; TRBD1 could be the D gene, as 6 bases match. The CDR3 reads CSVDRGTEAFF. The nucleotides read TGCAGCGTTGACAGGGGCACTGAAGCTTTCTTT.